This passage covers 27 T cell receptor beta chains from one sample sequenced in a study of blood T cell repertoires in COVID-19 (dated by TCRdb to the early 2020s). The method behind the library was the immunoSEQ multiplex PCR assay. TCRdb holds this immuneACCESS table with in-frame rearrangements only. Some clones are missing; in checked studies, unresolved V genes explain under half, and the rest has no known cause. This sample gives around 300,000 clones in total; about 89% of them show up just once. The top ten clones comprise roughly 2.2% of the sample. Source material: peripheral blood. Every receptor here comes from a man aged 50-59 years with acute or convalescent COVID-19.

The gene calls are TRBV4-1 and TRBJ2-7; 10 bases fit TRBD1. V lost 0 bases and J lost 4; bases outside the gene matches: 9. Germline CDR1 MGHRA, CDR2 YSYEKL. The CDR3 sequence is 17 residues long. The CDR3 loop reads CASSQDWGQGRKYEQYF. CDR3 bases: TGCGCCAGCAGCCAAGATTGGGGACAGGGGCGAAAGTACGAGCAGTACTTC.

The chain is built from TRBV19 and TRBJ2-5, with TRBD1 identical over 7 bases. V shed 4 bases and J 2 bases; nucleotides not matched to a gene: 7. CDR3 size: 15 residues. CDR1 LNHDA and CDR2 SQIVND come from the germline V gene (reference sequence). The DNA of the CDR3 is TGTGCCAGTAGTACTAACAGGGGTATTCAAGAGACCCAGTACTTC. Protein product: CASSTNRGIQETQYF.

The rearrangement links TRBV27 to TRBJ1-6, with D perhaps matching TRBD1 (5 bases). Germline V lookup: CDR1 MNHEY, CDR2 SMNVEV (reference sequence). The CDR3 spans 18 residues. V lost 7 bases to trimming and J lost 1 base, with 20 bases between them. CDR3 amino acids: CASTPRFRDQSYNSPLHF. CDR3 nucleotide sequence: TGTGCCAGCACTCCCCGGTTCAGGGATCAGTCCTATAATTCACCCCTCCACTTT.

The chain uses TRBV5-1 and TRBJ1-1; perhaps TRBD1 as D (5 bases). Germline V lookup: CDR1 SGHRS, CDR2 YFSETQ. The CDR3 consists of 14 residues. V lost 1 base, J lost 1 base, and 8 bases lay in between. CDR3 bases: TGCGCCAGCAGCTTGCAGGGAAGGAACACTGAAGCTTTCTTT. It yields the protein CASSLQGRNTEAFF.

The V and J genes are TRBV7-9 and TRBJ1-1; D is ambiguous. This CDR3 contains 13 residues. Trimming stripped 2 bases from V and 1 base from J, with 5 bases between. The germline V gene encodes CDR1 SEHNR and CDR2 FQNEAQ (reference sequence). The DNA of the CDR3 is TGTGCCAGCAGCTTACGACAGAACACTGAAGCTTTCTTT. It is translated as CASSLRQNTEAFF. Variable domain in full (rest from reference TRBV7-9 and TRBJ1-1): DTGVSQNPRHKITKRGQNVTFRCDPISEHNRLYWYRQTLGQGPEFLTYFQNEAQLEKSRLLSDRFSAERPKGSFSTLEIQRTEQGDSAMYLCASSLRQNTEAFFGQGTRLTVV.

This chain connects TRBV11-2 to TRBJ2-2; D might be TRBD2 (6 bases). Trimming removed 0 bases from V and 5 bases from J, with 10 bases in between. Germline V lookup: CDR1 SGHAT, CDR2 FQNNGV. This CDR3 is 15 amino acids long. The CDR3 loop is CASSLDKAGTGELFF. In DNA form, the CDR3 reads TGTGCCAGCAGCTTAGACAAGGCGGGGACCGGGGAGCTGTTTTTT. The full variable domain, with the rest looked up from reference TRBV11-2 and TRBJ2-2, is EAGVAQSPRYKIIEKRQSVAFWCNPISGHATLYWYQQILGQGPKLLIQFQNNGVVDDSQLPKDRFSAERLKGVDSTLKIQPAKLEDSAVYLCASSLDKAGTGELFFGEGSRLTVL.

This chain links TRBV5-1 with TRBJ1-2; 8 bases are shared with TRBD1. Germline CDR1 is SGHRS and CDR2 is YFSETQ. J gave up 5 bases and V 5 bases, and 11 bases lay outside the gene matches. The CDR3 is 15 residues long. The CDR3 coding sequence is TGCGCCAGCAGTTCTACCGGGACAGGAATTTATGGCTACACCTTC. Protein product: CASSSTGTGIYGYTF.

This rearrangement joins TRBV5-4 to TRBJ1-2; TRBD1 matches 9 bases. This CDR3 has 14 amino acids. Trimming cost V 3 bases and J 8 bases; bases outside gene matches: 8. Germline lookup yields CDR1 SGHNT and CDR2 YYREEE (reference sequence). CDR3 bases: TGTGCCAGCAGCTCGACGGGACAGGGCTGGGGCTACACCTTC. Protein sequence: CASSSTGQGWGYTF.

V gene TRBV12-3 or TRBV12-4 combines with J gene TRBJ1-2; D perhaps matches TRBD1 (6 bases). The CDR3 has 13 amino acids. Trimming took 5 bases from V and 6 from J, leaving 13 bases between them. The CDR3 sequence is CASSRGAGHGYTF. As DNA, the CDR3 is TGTGCCAGCAGTCGGGGGGCCGGACATGGCTACACCTTC.

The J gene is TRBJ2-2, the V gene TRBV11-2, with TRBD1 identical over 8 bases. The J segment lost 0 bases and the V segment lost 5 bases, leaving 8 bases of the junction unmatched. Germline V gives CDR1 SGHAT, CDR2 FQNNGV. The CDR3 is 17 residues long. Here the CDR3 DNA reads TGTGCCAGCAGCCGGCCAGGGGGCCTGGCGAACACCGGGGAGCTGTTTTTT. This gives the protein CASSRPGGLANTGELFF.

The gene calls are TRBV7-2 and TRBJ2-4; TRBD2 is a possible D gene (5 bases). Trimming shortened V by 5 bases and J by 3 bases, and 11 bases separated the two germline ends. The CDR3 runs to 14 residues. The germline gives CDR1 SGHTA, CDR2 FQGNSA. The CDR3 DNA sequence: TGTGCCAGCAGCCTCCGGGATGGCAAAAACATTCAGTACTTC. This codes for CASSLRDGKNIQYF.

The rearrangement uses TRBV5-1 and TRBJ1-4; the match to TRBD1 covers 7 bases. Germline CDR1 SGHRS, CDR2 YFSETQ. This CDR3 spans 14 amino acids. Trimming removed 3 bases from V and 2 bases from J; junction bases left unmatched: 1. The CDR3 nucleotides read TGCGCCAGCAGCTCACAGGGGACTAATGAAAAACTGTTTTTT. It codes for CASSSQGTNEKLFF.

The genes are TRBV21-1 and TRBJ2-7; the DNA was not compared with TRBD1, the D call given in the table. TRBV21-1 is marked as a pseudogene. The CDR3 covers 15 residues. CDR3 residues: CASRDSTGGVYEQYF. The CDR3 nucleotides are TGTGCCAGCAGGGACTCGACAGGGGGCGTTTACGAGCAGTACTTC.

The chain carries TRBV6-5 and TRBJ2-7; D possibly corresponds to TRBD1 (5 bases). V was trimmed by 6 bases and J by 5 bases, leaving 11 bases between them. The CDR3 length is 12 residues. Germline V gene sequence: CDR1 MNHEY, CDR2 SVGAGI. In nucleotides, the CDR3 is TGTGCCAGCAGCAGGGCTTCCAACGAGCAGTACTTC. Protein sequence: CASSRASNEQYF.

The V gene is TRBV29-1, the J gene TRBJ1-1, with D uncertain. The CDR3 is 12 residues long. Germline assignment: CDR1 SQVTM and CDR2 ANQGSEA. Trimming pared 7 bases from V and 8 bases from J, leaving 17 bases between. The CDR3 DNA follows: TGCAGCGGCGGACGGGGTATAGGAGAAGCTTTCTTT. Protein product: CSGGRGIGEAFF. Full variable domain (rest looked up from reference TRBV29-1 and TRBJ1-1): SAVISQKPSRDICQRGTSLTIQCQVDSQVTMMFWYRQQPGQSLTLIATANQGSEATYESGFVIDKFPISRPNLTFSTLTVSNMSPEDSSIYLCSGGRGIGEAFFGQGTRLTVV.

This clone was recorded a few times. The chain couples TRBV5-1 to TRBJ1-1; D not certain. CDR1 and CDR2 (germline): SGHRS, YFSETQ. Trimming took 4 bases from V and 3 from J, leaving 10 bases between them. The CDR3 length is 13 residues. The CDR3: CASSPDGYTEAFF. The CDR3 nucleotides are TGCGCCAGCAGCCCCGACGGGTACACTGAAGCTTTCTTT.

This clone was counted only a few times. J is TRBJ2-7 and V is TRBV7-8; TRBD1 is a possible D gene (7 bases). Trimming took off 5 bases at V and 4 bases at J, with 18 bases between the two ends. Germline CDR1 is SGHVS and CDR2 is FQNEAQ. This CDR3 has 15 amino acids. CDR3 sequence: CASSTTGEVGYEQYF. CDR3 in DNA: TGTGCCAGCAGCACCACAGGGGAGGTCGGGTACGAGCAGTACTTC.

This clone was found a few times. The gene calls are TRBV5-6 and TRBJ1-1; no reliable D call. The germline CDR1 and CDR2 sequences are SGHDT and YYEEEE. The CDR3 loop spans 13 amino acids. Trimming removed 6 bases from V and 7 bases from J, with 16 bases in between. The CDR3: CASNYGAANEAFF. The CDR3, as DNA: TGTGCCAGCAACTATGGTGCGGCAAATGAAGCTTTCTTT.

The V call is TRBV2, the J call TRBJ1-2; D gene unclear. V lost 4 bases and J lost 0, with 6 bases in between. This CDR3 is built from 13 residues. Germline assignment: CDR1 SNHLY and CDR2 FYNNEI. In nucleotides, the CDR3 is TGTGCCAGCAGTGCCCAGTCTAACTATGGCTACACCTTC. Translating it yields CASSAQSNYGYTF.

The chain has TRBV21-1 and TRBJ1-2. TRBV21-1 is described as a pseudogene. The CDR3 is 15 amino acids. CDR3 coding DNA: TGTGCCAGCAGCAAAGAGGGAGCAGTAGACTATGGCTACACCTTC. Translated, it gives CASSKEGAVDYGYTF.

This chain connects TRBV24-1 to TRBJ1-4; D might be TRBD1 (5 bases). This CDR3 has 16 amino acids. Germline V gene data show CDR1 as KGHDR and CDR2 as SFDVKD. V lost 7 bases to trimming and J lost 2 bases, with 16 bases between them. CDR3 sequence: CATRSAEGDTNEKLFF. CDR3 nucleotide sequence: TGTGCCACCAGGTCCGCGGAAGGGGATACTAATGAAAAACTGTTTTTT.

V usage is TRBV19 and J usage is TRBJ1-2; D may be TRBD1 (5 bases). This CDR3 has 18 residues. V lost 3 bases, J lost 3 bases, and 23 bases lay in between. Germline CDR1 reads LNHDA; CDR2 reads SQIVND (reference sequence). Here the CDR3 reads CASSIRGGSLSGDYGYTF. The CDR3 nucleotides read TGTGCCAGTAGTATCCGAGGAGGCAGCCTTTCGGGGGACTATGGCTACACCTTC. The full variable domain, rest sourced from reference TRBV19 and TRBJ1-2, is DGGITQSPKYLFRKEGQNVTLSCEQNLNHDAMYWYRQDPGQGLRLIYYSQIVNDFQKGDIAEGYSVSREKKESFPLTVTSAQKNPTAFYLCASSIRGGSLSGDYGYTFGSGTRLTVV.

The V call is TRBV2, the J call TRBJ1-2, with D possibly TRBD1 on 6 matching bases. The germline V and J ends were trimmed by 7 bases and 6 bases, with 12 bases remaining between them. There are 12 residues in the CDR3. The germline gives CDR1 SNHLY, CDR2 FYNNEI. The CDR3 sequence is CASTTGNDGYTF. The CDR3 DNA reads TGTGCCAGCACGACAGGAAATGATGGCTACACCTTC.

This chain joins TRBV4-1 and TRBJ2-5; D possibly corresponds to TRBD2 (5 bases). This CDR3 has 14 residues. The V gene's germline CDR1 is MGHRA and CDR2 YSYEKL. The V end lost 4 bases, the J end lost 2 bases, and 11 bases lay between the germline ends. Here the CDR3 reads CASSRGLTQETQYF. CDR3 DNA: TGCGCCAGCAGCCGCGGACTGACGCAAGAGACCCAGTACTTC.

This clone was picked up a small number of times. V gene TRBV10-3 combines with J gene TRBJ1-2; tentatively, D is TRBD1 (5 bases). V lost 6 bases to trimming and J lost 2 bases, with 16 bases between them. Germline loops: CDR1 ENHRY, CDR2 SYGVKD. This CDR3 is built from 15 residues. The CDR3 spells CAIRPRDSTNYGYTF. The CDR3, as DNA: TGTGCCATCAGACCCAGGGACTCTACAAACTATGGCTACACCTTC.

CDR3 nucleotide sequence: TGTGCCAGCAGTGGGACTAGCGGGAGATTTCCTACTAGCACAGATACGCAGTATTTT. It encodes CASSGTSGRFPTSTDTQYF. The J gene is TRBJ2-3, the V gene TRBV2; 13 bases align to TRBD2. Germline values: CDR1 SNHLY, CDR2 FYNNEI. The CDR3 covers 19 residues. V was pared by 4 bases and J by 0 bases, with 10 bases of the junction left unmatched.

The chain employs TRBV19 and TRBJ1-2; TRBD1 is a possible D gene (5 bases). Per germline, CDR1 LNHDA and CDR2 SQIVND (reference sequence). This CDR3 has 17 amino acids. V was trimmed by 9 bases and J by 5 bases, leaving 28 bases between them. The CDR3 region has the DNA TGTGCCAGCACCCCCCGGGACTCCATTTGGGGGGTGTATGGCTACACCTTC. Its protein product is CASTPRDSIWGVYGYTF.